Presented here are 2 T cell receptor beta chains from one specimen sequenced in a study of blood T cell repertoires in COVID-19. The repertoire was sequenced with immunoSEQ multiplex PCR; TCRdb's copy has only in-frame clones and lacks some. The repertoire holds roughly 14,000 clones, with roughly 84% as singletons. Material for sequencing was peripheral blood. These receptors all come from a woman aged 45-60 years with active or convalescent COVID-19.

The chain carries TRBV4-1 and TRBJ1-5; 7 bases match TRBD1. Trimming removed 1 base from V and 5 bases from J; junction bases left unmatched: 8. This CDR3 comprises 16 residues. CDR1 MGHRA and CDR2 YSYEKL come from the germline V gene. CDR3 sequence reads: CASSQGYRGIYQPQHF. In nucleotides, the CDR3 is TGCGCCAGCAGCCAAGGTTACAGGGGAATTTATCAGCCCCAGCATTTT.

The V gene is TRBV28, the J gene TRBJ1-5; unclear D gene. Germline V lookup: CDR1 MDHEN, CDR2 SYDVKM. Trimming took 7 bases from V and 1 from J, leaving 5 bases between them. This CDR3 comprises 12 residues. DNA of the CDR3: TGTGCCAGCACCCCGAGCAATCAGCCCCAGCATTTT. It codes for CASTPSNQPQHF.